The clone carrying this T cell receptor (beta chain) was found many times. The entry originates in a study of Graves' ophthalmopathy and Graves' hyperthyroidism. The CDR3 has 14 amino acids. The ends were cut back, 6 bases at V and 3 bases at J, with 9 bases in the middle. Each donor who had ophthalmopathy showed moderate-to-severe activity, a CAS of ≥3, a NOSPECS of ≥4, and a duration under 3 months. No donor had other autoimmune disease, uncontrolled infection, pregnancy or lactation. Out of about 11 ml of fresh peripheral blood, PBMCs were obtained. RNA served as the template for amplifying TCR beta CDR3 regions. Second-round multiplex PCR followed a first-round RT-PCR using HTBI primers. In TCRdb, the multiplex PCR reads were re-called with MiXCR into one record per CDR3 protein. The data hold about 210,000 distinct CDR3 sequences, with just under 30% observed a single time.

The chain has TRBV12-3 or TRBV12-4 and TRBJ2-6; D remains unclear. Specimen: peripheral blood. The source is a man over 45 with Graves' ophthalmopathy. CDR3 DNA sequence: TGTGCCAGCAGCCCGTCAGGTGGGGCCAACGTCCTGACTTTC. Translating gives CASSPSGGANVLTF.